The entry that follows covers one T cell receptor (beta chain) sequence. Its target is unknown. The same CDR3 can be traced to other DNA sequences in this sample. The purity of all sorted populations exceeded 95%. This entry belongs to a study of beta chain features in type 1 diabetes. Study-level points and caveats: In type 1 diabetes patients, VDJ junctions had fewer insertions; deletions at these junctions were more frequent.

Since all of the isolated RNA was reverse transcribed, expressed TCRB transcripts were what got sequenced. Here immunoSEQ multiplex PCR was the method, and the copy in TCRdb shows in-frame clones only, minus some. Here the sample spans 400,000 to 600,000 clones, about 29% being singletons. The CDR3 totals 11 residues. Trimming removed 1 base from V and 0 bases from J, with 1 base in between. Germline V gives CDR1 GTSNPN, CDR2 SVGIG (reference sequence). The chain employs TRBV30 and TRBJ2-7; D call uncertain. The clonotype was recovered from a man in his late teens or twenties in good health. Sequencing used naive CD4+ T cells from blood. The CDR3 DNA sequence: TGTGCCTGGAGTGCCTCCTACGAGCAGTACTTC. This codes for CAWSASYEQYF. The full variable domain, its missing parts supplied by reference TRBV30 and TRBJ2-7, is SQTIHQWPATLVQPVGSPLSLECTVEGTSNPNLYWYRQAAGRGLQLLFYSVGIGQISSEVPQNLSASRPQDRQFILSSKKLLLSDSGFYLCAWSASYEQYFGPGTRLTVT.